The 30 T cell receptor beta chains in this list originate from one sample, sequenced in a study of Tregs in tolerant kidney transplant recipients. TCRdb keeps only in-frame clones here, not all; method: immunoSEQ multiplex PCR. The table shows about 110,000 clones, with 90% occurring only once. The starting material was CD4+ T cells from blood, obtained before the transplant. These receptors all stem from a human donor who received a combined kidney and bone marrow transplant.

This chain uses TRBV19 with TRBJ1-1; 8 bases align to TRBD1. The length of the CDR3 is 13 residues. Trimming took 9 bases from V and 3 from J; bases not matched to a gene: 6. From germline, CDR1 is LNHDA and CDR2 SQIVND (reference sequence). The CDR3 DNA is TGTGCCAGCGCTTCGGACAGGGACACTGAAGCTTTCTTT. Amino acids: CASASDRDTEAFF.

The sample holds a few counts of this clone. The chain is built from TRBV4-1 and TRBJ1-1, with D hard to call. Trimming pared 4 bases from V and 2 bases from J, leaving 11 bases between. Germline V gene lookup returns CDR1 MGHRA and CDR2 YSYEKL. CDR3 length equals 14 residues. The DNA for the CDR3 is TGCGCCAGCAGCCTTAGCTCAAGTAACACTGAAGCTTTCTTT. Its translation is CASSLSSSNTEAFF.

CDR3 region: CASSWGQTYNEQFF. For the CDR3, the DNA is TGTGCCAGCAGTTGGGGGCAAACCTACAATGAGCAGTTCTTC. The chain is built from TRBV6-5 and TRBJ2-1; TRBD1 is a possible D gene (6 bases). The CDR3 spans 14 residues. Trimming cost V 4 bases and J 2 bases, with 9 bases left between them. Per germline, CDR1 MNHEY and CDR2 SVGAGI.

The rearrangement uses TRBV28 and TRBJ2-7, with D maybe TRBD2 (7 bases). Germline V lookup: CDR1 MDHEN, CDR2 SYDVKM. The ends were cut back, 6 bases at V and 5 bases at J, with 14 bases in the middle. This CDR3 comprises 13 residues. Written as DNA, the CDR3 is TGTGCCAGCAGGGGGGGGCCGTTAGACGAGCAGTACTTC. It is translated as CASRGGPLDEQYF.

The chain uses TRBV4-1 and TRBJ1-6, with 7 bases lining up with TRBD1. This CDR3 is built from 16 residues. V shed 1 base and J 10 bases; nucleotides not matched to a gene: 10. Germline V lookup: CDR1 MGHRA, CDR2 YSYEKL. The CDR3 sequence: CASSQGQGPLRSPLHF. For the CDR3, the DNA is TGCGCCAGCAGCCAAGGACAGGGCCCGCTACGGTCACCCCTCCACTTT.

The rearrangement joins TRBV28 to TRBJ1-1; no firm D call. Germline V CDR1 and CDR2: MDHEN, SYDVKM. The CDR3 spans 12 residues. The V end was cut by 3 bases, the J end by 12 bases, with 14 bases between. The CDR3 DNA reads TGTGCCAGCAGTTTGGGAGGGATGGGAACTTTCTTT. Its translation: CASSLGGMGTFF.

V gene TRBV18 combines with J gene TRBJ2-7; 11 bases match TRBD1. V was clipped by 3 bases and J by 6 bases; unmatched bases: 4. Germline loops: CDR1 KGHSH, CDR2 LQKENI. The CDR3 has 14 amino acids. In DNA, the CDR3 is TGTGCCAGCTCACCTCAGGACAGGGGGCGCGAGCAGTACTTC. Translating it yields CASSPQDRGREQYF.

The chain has TRBV11-2 and TRBJ1-1; D gene unclear. Per the germline V gene, CDR1 is SGHAT and CDR2 is FQNNGV. Trimming shortened V by 1 base and J by 1 base, and 10 bases separated the two germline ends. This CDR3 region has 15 residues. Here the CDR3 reads CASSLGVSSNTEAFF. The CDR3 nucleotides read TGTGCCAGCAGCTTAGGTGTGTCGTCGAACACTGAAGCTTTCTTT.

V usage is TRBV18 and J usage is TRBJ2-2; 9 bases are a match to TRBD1. Unmatched junction bases numbered 1, after V lost 0 bases and J lost 5 bases. The CDR3 contains 15 residues. Per germline, CDR1 KGHSH and CDR2 LQKENI. The CDR3 region has the DNA TGTGCCAGCTCACCACCGGGGACAGGGACCGGGGAGCTGTTTTTT. Its translation is CASSPPGTGTGELFF.

The gene calls are TRBV10-3 and TRBJ2-3, with 9 nucleotides matching TRBD2. Germline lookup yields CDR1 ENHRY and CDR2 SYGVKD. This CDR3 contains 17 residues. Trimming took 3 bases from V and 2 from J; bases not matched to a gene: 9. CDR3 DNA: TGTGCCATCAGTGACCATCCCGGGACTAGCAACACAGATACGCAGTATTTT. Translating it yields CAISDHPGTSNTDTQYF.

The genes are TRBV19 and TRBJ2-7, with 9 bases identical to TRBD2. V shed 5 bases, J shed 2 bases, and the junction held 7 bases outside the gene matches. This CDR3 is 15 amino acids long. CDR1 and CDR2 (germline): LNHDA, SQIVND (reference sequence). The CDR3 bases are TGTGCCAGTAGTTTAGCGGGAGAGGCTCCCTACGAGCAGTACTTC. This translates into CASSLAGEAPYEQYF.

The V and J genes are TRBV5-1 and TRBJ2-3; 7 positions agree with TRBD1. V was pared by 0 bases and J by 5 bases, with 3 bases of the junction left unmatched. CDR1 is SGHRS, CDR2 YFSETQ, per germline. This CDR3 spans 14 amino acids. In DNA form, the CDR3 reads TGCGCCAGCAGCTTGGGGGCAGGGGGAGATACGCAGTATTTT. It encodes CASSLGAGGDTQYF.

The chain joins TRBV5-1 to TRBJ2-3; D is undetermined. This CDR3 comprises 15 residues. The V and J ends lost 4 bases and 0 bases respectively, with 12 bases between them. Germline CDR1 is SGHRS and CDR2 is YFSETQ. CDR3 nucleotides: TGCGCCAGCAGCCGGCAGCAGGCTAGCACAGATACGCAGTATTTT. Protein sequence: CASSRQQASTDTQYF. The whole variable domain, remainder taken from reference TRBV5-1 and TRBJ2-3, is KAGVTQTPRYLIKTRGQQVTLSCSPISGHRSVSWYQQTPGQGLQFLFEYFSETQRNKGNFPGRFSGRQFSNSRSEMNVSTLELGDSALYLCASSRQQASTDTQYFGPGTRLTVL.

The CDR3 nucleotides read TGTGCCAGCAGTGTCACAGGGGGGGCAGATACGCAGTATTTT. Translated, it gives CASSVTGGADTQYF. The V gene is TRBV6-1, the J gene TRBJ2-3; TRBD1 might be the D (8 bases). The CDR3 contains 14 residues. V lost 4 bases to trimming and J lost 4 bases, with 12 bases between them. Germline-derived CDR1 and CDR2 are MNHNS and SASEGT.

This clone appeared a single time. The chain carries TRBV7-2 and TRBJ2-7; unclear D gene. With 0 bases removed from V and 10 bases from J, the gap between germline ends came to 10 bases. The germline V gene encodes CDR1 SGHTA and CDR2 FQGNSA. The CDR3 covers 12 residues. CDR3 protein: CASSLANRVQYF. The CDR3 DNA reads TGTGCCAGCAGCTTAGCGAACCGGGTTCAGTACTTC.

This sequence joins TRBV5-1 and TRBJ2-7; 7 positions agree with TRBD1. Trimming at V came to 1 base and at J to 4 bases, leaving 8 bases not matched to a gene. The V gene's germline CDR1 is SGHRS and CDR2 YFSETQ. The CDR3 sequence is 15 residues long. DNA for the CDR3: TGCGCCAGCAGCTTGTCGAGACAGGGCTTGTACGAGCAGTACTTC. Translation gives CASSLSRQGLYEQYF.

CDR3 nucleotides: TGTGCCAGCAGTTCCAGGAGGGGCTATGGCTACACCTTC. As protein: CASSSRRGYGYTF. The V and J genes are TRBV28 and TRBJ1-2; a possible D gene is TRBD1 (5 bases). Trimming removed 4 bases from V and 4 bases from J, with 10 bases in between. There are 13 residues in the CDR3. Germline CDR1 and CDR2: MDHEN and SYDVKM.

This chain connects TRBV2 to TRBJ2-2; 8 bases fit TRBD2. CDR3 size: 13 residues. Germline loops: CDR1 SNHLY, CDR2 FYNNEI. V shed 7 bases and J 6 bases; nucleotides not matched to a gene: 4. DNA of the CDR3: TGTGCCAGCAAACGGGGGGGCCCCGGGGAGCTGTTTTTT. As protein: CASKRGGPGELFF.

The chain carries TRBV5-1 and TRBJ1-4; no definite D call. This CDR3 contains 16 residues. The V and J ends lost 2 bases and 4 bases respectively, with 15 bases between them. Germline values: CDR1 SGHRS, CDR2 YFSETQ. DNA of the CDR3: TGCGCCAGCAGCTTACGAGGCAGCCAGATTAATGAAAAACTGTTTTTT. Residues: CASSLRGSQINEKLFF.

This clone has more than one count but fewer than ten. The chain is built from TRBV28 and TRBJ1-2; tentative D call: TRBD1 (5 bases). Germline V gene lookup returns CDR1 MDHEN and CDR2 SYDVKM. V shed 6 bases and J shed 3 bases, with 20 bases lying between them. CDR3 size: 16 residues. The CDR3 sequence: CASSQPGGAHDYGYTF. CDR3 in DNA: TGTGCCAGCAGCCAACCAGGAGGGGCGCACGACTATGGCTACACCTTC.

This clone was detected only a few times. The rearrangement joins TRBV11-2 to TRBJ2-7, with D perhaps matching TRBD2 (5 bases). CDR1 is SGHAT, CDR2 FQNNGV, per germline. V was cut by 5 bases and J by 4 bases, with 15 bases left in between. The CDR3 sequence is 14 residues long. Written as DNA, the CDR3 is TGTGCCAGCAGCGGTACCGGGGTGTCGTACGAGCAGTACTTC. Translating it yields CASSGTGVSYEQYF. The full variable domain, completed using reference TRBV11-2 and TRBJ2-7, is EAGVAQSPRYKIIEKRQSVAFWCNPISGHATLYWYQQILGQGPKLLIQFQNNGVVDDSQLPKDRFSAERLKGVDSTLKIQPAKLEDSAVYLCASSGTGVSYEQYFGPGTRLTVT.

The chain combines TRBV7-6 with TRBJ2-5, with 9 bases that match TRBD1. From germline, CDR1 is SGHVS and CDR2 FNYEAQ. Trimming at V came to 1 base and at J to 1 base, leaving 1 base not matched to a gene. The CDR3 sequence is 15 residues long. The CDR3 here is CASSLGQGVQETQYF. In nucleotides, the CDR3 is TGTGCCAGCAGCTTAGGACAGGGGGTCCAAGAGACCCAGTACTTC. Supplemented by reference TRBV7-6 and TRBJ2-5, the full variable domain reads GAGVSQSPRYKVTKRGQDVALRCDPISGHVSLYWYRQALGQGPEFLTYFNYEAQQDKSGLPNDRFSAERPEGSISTLTIQRTEQRDSAMYRCASSLGQGVQETQYFGPGTRLLVL.

The J gene is TRBJ2-5, the V gene TRBV5-4; 11 bases match TRBD2. The CDR3 has 20 amino acids. V was clipped by 3 bases and J by 1 base; unmatched bases: 17. Germline V gene data show CDR1 as SGHNT and CDR2 as YYREEE (reference sequence). This CDR3 reads CASSSEAPPGLAAPQETQYF. DNA of the CDR3: TGTGCCAGCAGCTCCGAAGCGCCCCCGGGACTAGCGGCTCCCCAAGAGACCCAGTACTTC.

J is TRBJ1-1 and V is TRBV28, with TRBD1 matching over 7 bases. CDR1 and CDR2 (germline): MDHEN, SYDVKM. Trimming removed 5 bases from V and 8 bases from J; junction bases left unmatched: 5. The CDR3 contains 12 residues. The CDR3 is CASSLRDSEAFF. CDR3 sequence (DNA): TGTGCCAGCAGTCTCCGGGACAGCGAAGCTTTCTTT.

This clone showed up just once. This chain joins TRBV7-8 and TRBJ2-1, with D possibly matching TRBD2 (7 bases). The CDR3 has 13 amino acids. The germline gives CDR1 SGHVS, CDR2 FQNEAQ. The CDR3 here is CTAGGLTYNEQFF. The CDR3 DNA sequence: TGTACCGCCGGGGGGCTAACCTACAATGAGCAGTTCTTC.

The chain combines TRBV18 with TRBJ2-1; D unresolved. The CDR3 totals 13 residues. Trimming left V 3 bases short and J 8 bases short, with 11 bases between. Germline values: CDR1 KGHSH, CDR2 LQKENI. The CDR3 DNA reads as TGTGCCAGCTCACCGGTGAGGCGTGATGAGCAGTTCTTC. Amino acids: CASSPVRRDEQFF.

The rearrangement links TRBV10-1 to TRBJ2-4; no reliable D call. The CDR3 has 15 amino acids. V dropped 3 bases and J dropped 0 bases, with 9 bases sitting between them. Germline assignment: CDR1 WNHNN and CDR2 SYGVQD (reference sequence). CDR3 sequence reads: CASSESGLAKNIQYF. The DNA for the CDR3 is TGCGCCAGCAGTGAATCCGGGTTAGCCAAAAACATTCAGTACTTC.

This clone was counted only a few times. In nucleotides, the CDR3 is TGCGCCAGCAGTCAATCCGAGACTAGCGGGAAGAACACCGGGGAGCTGTTTTTT. Its translation: CASSQSETSGKNTGELFF. The V and J genes are TRBV23-1 and TRBJ2-2; 11 bases are shared with TRBD2. TRBV23-1 is flagged as an ORF with uncertain function. V was pared by 0 bases and J by 1 base, with 4 bases of the junction left unmatched. This CDR3 has 18 amino acids.

The V call is TRBV29-1, the J call TRBJ2-7, with D possibly matching TRBD1 (5 bases). CDR1 is SQVTM and CDR2 is ANQGSEA in the germline V gene. Trimming shortened V by 6 bases and J by 6 bases, and 15 bases separated the two germline ends. CDR3 length: 12 amino acids. The DNA for the CDR3 is TGCAGCGTGGGGCAGCCGGCTGGCGAGCAGTACTTC. It encodes CSVGQPAGEQYF.

The chain joins TRBV6-5 to TRBJ1-1; 8 nucleotides align to TRBD1. CDR1 MNHEY and CDR2 SVGAGI come from the germline V gene. This CDR3 contains 14 residues. Trimming took 6 bases from V and 5 from J; bases not matched to a gene: 8. CDR3 DNA: TGTGCCAGCAGGTCACAGGGGGGAAGGACTGAAGCTTTCTTT. This sequence encodes CASRSQGGRTEAFF.